This TCR beta chain is from a study of human T cells and chemical hapten exposure. This sample's time point: patch test 2, 6 weeks after DPC sensitization. Sample treatment: therapeutic diphenylcyclopropenone sensitization with weekly scalp DPC. This clonotype has more than one count but fewer than ten. The CDR3 loop spans 15 amino acids. The germline CDR1 and CDR2 sequences are SEHNR and FQNEAQ (reference sequence). V lost 0 bases to trimming and J lost 2 bases, with 9 bases between them. The library gave individual cDNA molecules unique molecular identifiers. TCRdb re-called the RACE reads through MiXCR, storing one row per CDR3 protein. The sample has some 100,000 distinct CDR3 sequences; 7.5% to 10% are singletons.

Sequencing used whole blood, obtained in connection with sensitization to the hapten diphenylcyclopropenone (DPC). The V and J genes are TRBV7-9 and TRBJ2-3; D remains ambiguous. The receptor comes from a woman aged 35 to 49 with alopecia areata. Some clones in this sample may be carry-over from other donors' samples. The CDR3 region is CASSLAATSTDTQYF. CDR3 nucleotides: TGTGCCAGCAGCTTAGCAGCGACCTCCACAGATACGCAGTATTTT.